These T cell receptor beta chains were read from a single sample in a study of radiotherapy plus CTLA-4 blockade in lung cancer. Profiling relied on immunoSEQ multiplex PCR, and the TCRdb table lists in-frame clones only, not all of them. Among roughly 50,000 clones listed, roughly 81% were seen once. Sequencing was performed on peripheral blood, taken from a patient treated with radiotherapy plus ipilimumab. The receptors shown here come from a human donor with non-small cell lung cancer whose response to radiotherapy plus ipilimumab could not be evaluated. Both conserved end residues are part of each CDR3. A D gene is named only where the DNA matches it firmly. Expanded clones are given a class, and other clones once, few, many or no size at all.

TRBJ1-2,TRBV12-5,NA,TRBD1,TGTGCTAGTGGTTTGGAGTTAGGGGGCAACGGCTACACCTTC,CASGLELGGNGYTF
TRBJ2-5,TRBV27,NA,TRBD2,TGTGCCAGCAAGGGACTAGCGGGAGGAGGTGGGGAGACCCAGTACTTC,CASKGLAGGGGETQYF
TRBJ1-1,TRBV29-1,NA,NA,TGCAGCGCCACAGACGGATGGGCCACTGAAGCTTTCTTT,CSATDGWATEAFF
TRBJ2-5,TRBV5-1,NA,TRBD1,TGCGCCAGCAGCGGTATCGGACAGGGCCGAGGGGAGACCCAGTACTTC,CASSGIGQGRGETQYF
TRBJ2-2,TRBV7-9,NA,NA,TGTGCCAGCAGCTCCTCAGGATCGAACACCGGGGAGCTGTTTTTT,CASSSSGSNTGELFF
TRBJ1-5,TRBV10-3,NA,NA,TGTGCCATCAGTGACGGGGTGACTCAGCCCCAGCATTTT,CAISDGVTQPQHF
TRBJ2-7,TRBV9,medium-sized,TRBD2,TGTGCCAGCAGCGTAGCGGCTAGCGGCACCTACGAGCAGTACTTC,CASSVAASGTYEQYF
TRBJ2-2,TRBV7-9,NA,NA,TGTGCCAGCAGCCGCTACGCGAACACCGGGGAGCTGTTTTTT,CASSRYANTGELFF
TRBJ2-7,TRBV9,NA,TRBD2,TGTGCCAGCGGGGGTAGCGGGAGTTACGAGCAGTACTTC,CASGGSGSYEQYF
TRBJ2-3,TRBV7-3,NA,NA,TGTGCCAGCGCAGGCAGGGCCCGCACAGATACGCAGTATTTT,CASAGRARTDTQYF